The rows below give T cell receptor beta chains drawn from one sample of a study of metastatic and nonmetastatic thyroid tumors. TCRdb ran MiXCR on the PCR reads. The sample gives about 9,900 clones, 11% of which show up once; 7.6% is in the top ten. The sequencing input was tumor tissue. Source of these receptors: a female donor with papillary thyroid cancer or a benign thyroid nodule (not recorded which). Some clones in this sample may be carry-over from other donors' samples. Each CDR3 is given with its conserved first and last residue. Fields, in order: J gene, V gene, D gene, clone size, CDR3 DNA, CDR3 protein. The D gene is left open where the match is weak. Size values are once, few and many counts, or a class for expanded clones, and some rows have none.

J: TRBJ2-2; V: TRBV3-1; D: -; size: many; DNA: TGTGCCAGCAGCCAATCCTGGCAGCACCTCACCGGGGAGCTGTTTTTT; CDR3: CASSQSWQHLTGELFF
J: TRBJ2-3; V: TRBV6-1; D: TRBD2; size: -; DNA: TGTGCCAGCAGCTCACCCGGGACTAGCGGGGGAGCCACAGATACGCAGTATTTT; CDR3: CASSSPGTSGGATDTQYF
J: TRBJ2-3; V: TRBV6-2/TRBV6-3; D: TRBD2; size: -; DNA: TGTGCCAGCGAGAAAGGAGGGACTAGCGGGAGGGATGGCCGCGATACGCAGTATTTT; CDR3: CASEKGGTSGRDGRDTQYF
J: TRBJ2-1; V: TRBV5-6; D: TRBD1; size: many; DNA: TGTGCCAGCAGCCTGACCACCGGGACAGGGGCCAATGAGCAGTTCTTC; CDR3: CASSLTTGTGANEQFF
J: TRBJ2-4; V: TRBV25-1; D: -; size: many; DNA: TGTGCCAGCAGACAGGCCAAAAACATTCAGTACTTC; CDR3: CASRQAKNIQYF
J: TRBJ1-6; V: TRBV27; D: -; size: few; DNA: TGTGCCAGCAGTGCCTCGGGGTCCTATAATTCACCCCTCCACTTT; CDR3: CASSASGSYNSPLHF
J: TRBJ1-1; V: TRBV30; D: -; size: -; DNA: TGTGCCTGGAGCCCACAAGGGGGAGGAACTGAAGCTTTCTTT; CDR3: CAWSPQGGGTEAFF
J: TRBJ2-5; V: TRBV27; D: TRBD2; size: medium-sized; DNA: TGTGCCAGCAGGGAACTAGCGGGGGACCAAGAGACCCAGTACTTC; CDR3: CASRELAGDQETQYF
J: TRBJ2-2; V: TRBV12-3/TRBV12-4; D: -; size: medium-sized; DNA: TGTGCCAGCAGTTTACAGGGGCCCGGGGAGCTGTTTTTT; CDR3: CASSLQGPGELFF
J: TRBJ1-2; V: TRBV6-1; D: -; size: -; DNA: TGTGCCAGCAGTGAAGCGTGTTCACAGGTCTATGTCTACACCTTC; CDR3: CASSEACSQVYVYTF
J: TRBJ2-7; V: TRBV11-2; D: -; size: medium-sized; DNA: TGTGCCAGCAGCTTAAATTCCGAGCAGTACTTC; CDR3: CASSLNSEQYF
J: TRBJ2-5; V: TRBV3-1; D: TRBD1; size: many; DNA: TGTGCCAGCAGCCAGACGGACAGGCAGTGGGAGACCCAGTACTTC; CDR3: CASSQTDRQWETQYF
J: TRBJ1-3; V: TRBV18; D: TRBD1; size: many; DNA: TGTGCCAGCTCAGACAGGGAAAGAAACACCATATATTTT; CDR3: CASSDRERNTIYF
J: TRBJ1-1; V: TRBV11-2; D: -; size: -; DNA: TGTACCAGTTCGTCGGGGAGGCTGAACACTGAAGCTTTCTTT; CDR3: CTSSSGRLNTEAFF
J: TRBJ2-3; V: TRBV6-4; D: TRBD2; size: medium-sized; DNA: TGTGCCAGCAGTGACTTAGCGGGAGCTGTAGATACGCAGTATTTT; CDR3: CASSDLAGAVDTQYF
J: TRBJ2-1; V: TRBV11-2; D: TRBD2; size: many; DNA: TGTGCCAGCAGCTTAGGACTAGCGGGACCTAATGAGCAGTTCTTC; CDR3: CASSLGLAGPNEQFF
J: TRBJ2-5; V: TRBV19; D: TRBD2; size: -; DNA: TGTGCCAGTAGTTCTCCCCTCGTTGGCGGGGGGCAAGAGACCCAGTACTTC; CDR3: CASSSPLVGGGQETQYF
J: TRBJ1-1; V: TRBV27; D: -; size: -; DNA: TGTGCCAGCAGTCCCAGTGGGCTCACTGAAGCTTTCTTT; CDR3: CASSPSGLTEAFF
J: TRBJ1-1; V: TRBV10-3; D: -; size: many; DNA: TGTGCCATCAGTGTTGGACACCATGAAGCTTTCTTT; CDR3: CAISVGHHEAFF
J: TRBJ2-3; V: TRBV11-2; D: -; size: -; DNA: TGTGCCAGCATGTGGGGGGGCGGAGACACGCAGTATTTT; CDR3: CASMWGGGDTQYF
J: TRBJ2-5; V: TRBV18; D: -; size: many; DNA: TGTGCCAGCTCACGCAGGTACCAAGAGACCCAGTACTTC; CDR3: CASSRRYQETQYF
J: TRBJ2-3; V: TRBV2; D: -; size: many; DNA: TGTGCCAGCTCCCACGAGGTCACAGATACGCAGTATTTT; CDR3: CASSHEVTDTQYF
J: TRBJ2-5; V: TRBV7-9; D: -; size: -; DNA: TGTGCCAGTAGCTTAGCGGTACAGGGGAAAGAGACCCAGTACTTC; CDR3: CASSLAVQGKETQYF
J: TRBJ2-7; V: TRBV2; D: -; size: medium-sized; DNA: TGTGCCAGCAGTGAAGATTCTGGGGCCTTCTACGAGCAGTACTTC; CDR3: CASSEDSGAFYEQYF
J: TRBJ2-7; V: TRBV10-1; D: -; size: medium-sized; DNA: TGCGCCAGCAGTGAGTCAGGGCCCTTTGGGGAGCAGTACTTC; CDR3: CASSESGPFGEQYF
J: TRBJ2-7; V: TRBV28; D: TRBD1; size: -; DNA: TGTGCCAGCAGTTGGACAGGGAGGTCCTACGAGCAGTACTTC; CDR3: CASSWTGRSYEQYF
J: TRBJ2-2; V: TRBV9; D: -; size: -; DNA: TGTGCCAGCAGCGTGGATCCTCTGGTGACCGGGGAGCTGTTTTTT; CDR3: CASSVDPLVTGELFF
J: TRBJ2-1; V: TRBV6-1; D: -; size: medium-sized; DNA: TGTGCCAGCAGCCTAAATGGCTATGAGCAGTTCTTC; CDR3: CASSLNGYEQFF
J: TRBJ1-2; V: TRBV28; D: -; size: few; DNA: TGTGCCAGCAGTATCGCGACGGGGAGAAAGGGCTACACCTTC; CDR3: CASSIATGRKGYTF
J: TRBJ2-7; V: TRBV30; D: -; size: many; DNA: TGTGCCTGGAGTGTGACAGGCGGTGCCTACGAGCAGTACTTC; CDR3: CAWSVTGGAYEQYF
J: TRBJ1-4; V: TRBV27; D: TRBD1; size: few; DNA: TGTGCCAGCAGTACAAAACACACAGGGGGTCGCGACGAAAAACTGTTTTTT; CDR3: CASSTKHTGGRDEKLFF
J: TRBJ2-1; V: TRBV19; D: -; size: -; DNA: TGTGCCAGTAGTGGGCTCGGGGCGTATAGCTCCTACAATGAGCAGTTCTTC; CDR3: CASSGLGAYSSYNEQFF